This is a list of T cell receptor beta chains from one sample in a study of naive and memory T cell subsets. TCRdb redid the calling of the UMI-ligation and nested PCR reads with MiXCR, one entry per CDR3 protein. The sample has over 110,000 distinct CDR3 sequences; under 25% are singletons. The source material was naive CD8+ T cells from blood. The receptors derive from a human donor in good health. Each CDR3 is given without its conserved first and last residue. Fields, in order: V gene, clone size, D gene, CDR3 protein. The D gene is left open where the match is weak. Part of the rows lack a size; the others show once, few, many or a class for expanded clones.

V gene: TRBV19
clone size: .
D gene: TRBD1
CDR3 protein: ASSISGTGTYEQY

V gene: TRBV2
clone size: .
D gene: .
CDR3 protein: ASSEGRNQETQY

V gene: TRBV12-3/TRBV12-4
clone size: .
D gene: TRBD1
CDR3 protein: ASSLVGWDRGHEAF

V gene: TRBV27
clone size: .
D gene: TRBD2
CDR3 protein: ASSLLPRGSGADTQY

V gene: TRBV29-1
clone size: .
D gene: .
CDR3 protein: SVPDFLDEQF

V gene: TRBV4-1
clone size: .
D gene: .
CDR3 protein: ASSQDLKSDTQY

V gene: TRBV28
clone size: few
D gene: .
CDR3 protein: ASSLRVGELF

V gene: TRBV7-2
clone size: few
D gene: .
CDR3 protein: ASSLVDQPQH

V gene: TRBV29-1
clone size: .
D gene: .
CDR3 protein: SVEALGNTEAF

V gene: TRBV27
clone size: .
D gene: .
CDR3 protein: ASSFGDTIYEQY

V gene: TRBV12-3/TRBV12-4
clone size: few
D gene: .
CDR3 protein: ASSPDSTEAF

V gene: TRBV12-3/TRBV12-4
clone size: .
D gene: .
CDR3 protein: ASLILQEDTQY

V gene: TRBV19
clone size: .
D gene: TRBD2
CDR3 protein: ASSARLALQETQY

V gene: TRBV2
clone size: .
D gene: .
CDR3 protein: ASPRGRGSNYGYT

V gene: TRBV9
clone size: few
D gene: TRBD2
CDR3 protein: ASSVTSGLTYEQY

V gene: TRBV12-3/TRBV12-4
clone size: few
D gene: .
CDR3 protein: ASSFRARPTLEQY

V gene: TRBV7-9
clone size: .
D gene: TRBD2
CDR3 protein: ASSTPTSGRPDEQF

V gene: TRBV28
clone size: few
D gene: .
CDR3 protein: ASTGQGINQPQH

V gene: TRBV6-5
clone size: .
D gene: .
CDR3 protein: ASSYSGQPNQPQH

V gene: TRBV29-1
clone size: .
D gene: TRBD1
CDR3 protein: SAETGALSEQY

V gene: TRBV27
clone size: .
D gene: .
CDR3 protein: ASSSLLGYEQY

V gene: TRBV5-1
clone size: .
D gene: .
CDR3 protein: ASSLEGRGDEQY

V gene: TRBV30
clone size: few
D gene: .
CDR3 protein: AWSVGVGNTEAF

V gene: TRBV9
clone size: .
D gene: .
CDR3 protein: ASSVAADTQY

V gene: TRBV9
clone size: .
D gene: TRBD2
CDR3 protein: ASSLGTSGYEQY

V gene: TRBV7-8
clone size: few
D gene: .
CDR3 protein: ATFDRRLSSGANVLT

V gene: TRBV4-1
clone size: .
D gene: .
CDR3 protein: ASSQAASYEQY

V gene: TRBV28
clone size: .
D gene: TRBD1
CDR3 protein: ASSLLSDRVDYGYT

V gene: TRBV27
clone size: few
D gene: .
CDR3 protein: ASSHSGGNQPQH

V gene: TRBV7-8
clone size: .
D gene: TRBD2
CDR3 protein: ASSLVAGGTADTQY

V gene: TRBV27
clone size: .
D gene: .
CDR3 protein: ASSLSYSRDYEQY

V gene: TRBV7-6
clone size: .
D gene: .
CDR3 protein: ASSLRQARTDTQY

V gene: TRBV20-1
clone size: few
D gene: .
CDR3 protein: SARATEYEQY

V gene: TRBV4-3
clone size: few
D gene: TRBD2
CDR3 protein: ASSQGTSGDEQF

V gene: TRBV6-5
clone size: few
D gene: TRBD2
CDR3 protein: ASSYLLAGGPDTQY

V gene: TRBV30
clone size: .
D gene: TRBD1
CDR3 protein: AWSVGQGGTEAF

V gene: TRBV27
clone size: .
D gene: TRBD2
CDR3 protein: ASSLSRTSGRVRPYEQY

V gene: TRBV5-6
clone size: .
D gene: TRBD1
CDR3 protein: ASSIGTGVEAF

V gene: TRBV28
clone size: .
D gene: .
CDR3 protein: ASSPGRSWEKLF

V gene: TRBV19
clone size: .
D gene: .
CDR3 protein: ASRRVPGNTIY

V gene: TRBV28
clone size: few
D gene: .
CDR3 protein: ASSFWGATNEKLF

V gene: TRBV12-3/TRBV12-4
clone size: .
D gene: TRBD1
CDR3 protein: ASSRGQGGYNEQF

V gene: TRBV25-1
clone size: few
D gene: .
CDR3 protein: ASSRQEFGNTIY

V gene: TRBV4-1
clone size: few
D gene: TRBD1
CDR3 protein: ASSQGQGMDEKLF

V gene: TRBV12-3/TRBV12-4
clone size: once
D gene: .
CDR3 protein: ASDSEVYNTEAF

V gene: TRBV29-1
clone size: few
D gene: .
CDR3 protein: SVEDPDGPALSETQY